This TCR beta chain emerged from a study of blood T cell repertoires in COVID-19. CDR1 and CDR2 (germline): MNHEY, SVGAGI. The CDR3 is made up of 14 amino acids. After removal of 6 bases from V and 0 bases from J, the junction contained 4 bases not matched to a gene. Original data processing: Amplification with reference gene primers provided the estimates of nucleated cell counts. Generated by immunoSEQ multiplex PCR, the TCRdb table keeps only in-frame clones and is missing some. That table supplies the V and J calls and clone size; D and trimming were determined from the DNA. This sample has around 160,000 clones, with more than 75% found just once. The count of this clone is one.

This TCR was recovered from a man aged 18 to 29 with acute or convalescent COVID-19. Input material: peripheral blood. The V and J genes are TRBV6-5 and TRBJ1-1; TRBD1 matches 7 bases. CDR3 sequence: CASRWDRLNTEAFF. CDR3 DNA sequence: TGTGCCAGCAGGTGGGACAGATTGAACACTGAAGCTTTCTTT.